This record covers a single T cell receptor (beta chain). The antigen is undetermined. This entry comes from a study of long-term antiretroviral therapy in people with HIV. CDR3 length: 14 residues. Trimming stripped 3 bases from V and 4 bases from J, with 13 bases between. The germline V gene has CDR1 GTSNPN and CDR2 SVGIG (reference sequence). immunoSEQ v3.0 was run at survey level. Sequencing was performed with immunoSEQ multiplex PCR; in TCRdb, only in-frame clones are kept and a portion is missing. The data contain 20,000 to 25,000 clones, 85% to 95% of them singletons. Broader study findings: Controls had broader CDR3 length ranges than HIV repertoires did.

This rearrangement joins TRBV30 to TRBJ1-5; tentative D call: TRBD1 (6 bases). The clonotype originates from a woman aged 40 to 50 with HIV. Sequenced material: unsorted PBMCs, taken 7.6 years after starting antiretroviral therapy. CDR3 in amino acids: CAWRIRGKNQPQHF. CDR3 bases: TGTGCCTGGAGGATTAGGGGGAAGAATCAGCCCCAGCATTTT.